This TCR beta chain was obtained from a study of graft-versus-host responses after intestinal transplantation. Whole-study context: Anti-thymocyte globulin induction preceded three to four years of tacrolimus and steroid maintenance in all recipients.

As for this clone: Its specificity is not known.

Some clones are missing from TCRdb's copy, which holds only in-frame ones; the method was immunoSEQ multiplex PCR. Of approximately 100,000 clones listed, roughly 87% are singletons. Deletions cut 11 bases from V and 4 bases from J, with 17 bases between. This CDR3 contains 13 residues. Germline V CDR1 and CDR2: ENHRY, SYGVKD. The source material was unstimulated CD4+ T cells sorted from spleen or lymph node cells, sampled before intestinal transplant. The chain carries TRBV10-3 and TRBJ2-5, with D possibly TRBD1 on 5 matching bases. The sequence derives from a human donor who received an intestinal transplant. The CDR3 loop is CAASPGPGETQYF. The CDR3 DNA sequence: TGTGCCGCAAGTCCAGGGCCGGGAGAGACCCAGTACTTC.